Below, 19 T cell receptor beta chains from the same sample are listed, as sequenced in a study of control samples from healthy donors and cancer patients (dated by TCRdb to 2019 to 2021). Libraries were made using the immunoSEQ multiplex PCR assay. This immuneACCESS table, as held by TCRdb, lists in-frame sequences with V and J called but not all clones. Of the missing ones, under half trace to an unresolved V gene in checked studies; the others have no known cause. The sample includes 150,000 to 200,000 clones, with 75% to 95% observed a single time. 2% of the sample goes to the ten largest clones. The sequenced sample consisted of blood. All receptors derive from a woman between 40 and 50 years old in good health.

The V gene is TRBV19, the J gene TRBJ2-1, with D perhaps TRBD1 or TRBD2 (5 bases each). The CDR3 runs to 15 residues. The V end lost 7 bases, the J end lost 0 bases, and 13 bases lay between the germline ends. Germline CDR1 and CDR2: LNHDA and SQIVND (reference sequence). Here the CDR3 reads CASMPGRSSYNEQFF. CDR3 in DNA: TGTGCCAGTATGCCGGGACGGAGCTCCTACAATGAGCAGTTCTTC.

About this clone itself: At one end the junction does not follow the germline gene, possibly because of a read error. This sequence joins TRBV25-1 and TRBJ2-2, with a tentative D call TRBD2 (5 bases). In germline, CDR1 is MGHDK, CDR2 SYGVNS. The length of the CDR3 is 11 residues. Here the CDR3 reads CASAQHLEVFF. CDR3 DNA sequence: TGTGCCAGTGCTCAGCACTTGGAGGTGTTTTTT.

For this clone: Additional DNA sequences in this sample encode the identical CDR3. The chain couples TRBV19 to TRBJ1-5; D gene ambiguous. CDR1 is LNHDA, CDR2 SQIVND, per germline (reference sequence). Deletions cut 5 bases from V and 4 bases from J, with 12 bases between. CDR3 length: 14 residues. The CDR3 here is CASSFGRGNQPQHF. In DNA form, the CDR3 reads TGTGCCAGTAGTTTCGGACGGGGAAATCAGCCCCAGCATTTT.

This clone was recorded only once. The chain links TRBV3-1 (or the pseudogene TRBV3-2) to TRBJ2-5, with 16 bases fitting TRBD2. The CDR3 sequence is 16 residues long. Per the germline V gene, CDR1 is LGHDT and CDR2 is YNNKEL (reference sequence). After removal of 6 bases from V and 5 bases from J, the junction contained 6 bases not matched to a gene. The CDR3 reads CASRPGTSGGAETQYF. The CDR3 region has the DNA TGTGCCAGCAGACCCGGGACTAGCGGGGGGGCCGAGACCCAGTACTTC.

The chain is built from TRBV12-3 or TRBV12-4 and TRBJ1-1, with a weak D call TRBD1 (5 bases). This CDR3 has 11 residues. Trimming shortened V by 7 bases and J by 10 bases, and 13 bases separated the two germline ends. The CDR3: CASTLDGGAFF. The CDR3, as DNA: TGTGCCAGCACTCTGGACGGGGGAGCTTTCTTT.

This clone appeared once. This chain joins TRBV29-1 and TRBJ1-2; D ambiguous. The CDR3 runs 14 residues. Looked up from germline, CDR1 is SQVTM and CDR2 is ANQGSEA. V lost 4 bases and J lost 2, with 14 bases in between. This CDR3 reads CSVGSRGLNYGYTF. In DNA form, the CDR3 reads TGCAGCGTTGGGAGTCGGGGTCTGAACTATGGCTACACCTTC.

The rearrangement joins TRBV10-1 to TRBJ2-7; a possible D gene is TRBD2 (6 bases). The CDR3 is 15 residues long. Trimming took off 4 bases at V and 3 bases at J, with 16 bases between the two ends. Germline V gives CDR1 WNHNN, CDR2 SYGVQD (reference sequence). The CDR3 DNA is TGCGCCAGCAGTGCAAGCCCCGGGGGATACTACGAGCAGTACTTC. This encodes CASSASPGGYYEQYF.

V usage is TRBV27 and J usage is TRBJ1-1, with D possibly TRBD1 on 6 matching bases. V was cut by 7 bases and J by 3 bases, with 12 bases left in between. Germline CDR1 and CDR2: MNHEY and SMNVEV (reference sequence). The CDR3 has 13 residues. The CDR3 coding sequence is TGTGCCAGCAAGGTTACAGGGTACACTGAAGCTTTCTTT. Protein sequence: CASKVTGYTEAFF.

The gene calls are TRBV2 and TRBJ2-2, with 14 bases fitting TRBD2. The CDR3 has 15 amino acids. Germline V gene lookup returns CDR1 SNHLY and CDR2 FYNNEI. J was trimmed by 7 bases and V by 6 bases; bases with no gene match: 4. CDR3 in amino acids: CASRRTSGGIGELFF. The CDR3, as DNA: TGTGCCAGCAGAAGGACTAGCGGGGGGATCGGGGAGCTGTTTTTT.

The CDR3 region has the DNA TGTGCCAGCAGCTTATTTAGCGGGGGACCTAGCACAGATACGCAGTATTTT. Protein product: CASSLFSGGPSTDTQYF. The chain employs TRBV7-9 and TRBJ2-3; 9 positions match TRBD2. CDR3 length equals 17 residues. CDR1 is SEHNR and CDR2 is FQNEAQ in the germline V gene (reference sequence). V gave up 2 bases and J gave up 0 bases; unmatched junction bases: 6.

This chain connects TRBV4-1 to TRBJ1-1; 10 nucleotides line up with TRBD1. Germline values: CDR1 MGHRA, CDR2 YSYEKL. This CDR3 is 13 amino acids long. J was trimmed by 11 bases and V by 1 base; bases with no gene match: 4. The CDR3 DNA reads TGCGCCAGCAGCCAAGCGACAGGGGGCGGTGCTTTCTTT. It translates to CASSQATGGGAFF.

This sequence joins TRBV12-3 or TRBV12-4 and TRBJ1-1; D gene ambiguous. The CDR3 spans 13 residues. V lost 6 bases and J 7 bases, leaving 15 bases between the germline ends. This CDR3 is CASRQGHSLEAFF. The CDR3 bases are TGTGCCAGCAGACAAGGTCACAGCCTTGAAGCTTTCTTT.

This chain joins TRBV7-8 and TRBJ1-5; 10 nucleotides align to TRBD1. The length of the CDR3 is 15 residues. V trimming: 1 base; J trimming: 7 bases; junction bases outside the gene matches: 4. The germline gives CDR1 SGHVS, CDR2 FQNEAQ. CDR3 DNA: TGTGCCAGCAGCTTAGTGACAGGGGGCATGCAGCCCCAGCATTTT. Its translation is CASSLVTGGMQPQHF.

The chain links TRBV3-1 (or the pseudogene TRBV3-2) to TRBJ1-2; D perhaps matches TRBD1 (5 bases). The V end was cut by 0 bases, the J end by 7 bases, with 12 bases between. Germline V gene data show CDR1 as LGHDT and CDR2 as YNNKEL (reference sequence). This CDR3 is built from 14 residues. The CDR3 bases are TGTGCCAGCAGCCAAGATGGGGGGTCGCGTGGCTACACCTTC. This sequence encodes CASSQDGGSRGYTF.

The V call is TRBV20-1, the J call TRBJ1-3; 7 positions agree with TRBD1. The CDR3 is 14 amino acids. Germline-derived CDR1 and CDR2 are DFQATT and SNEGSKA (reference sequence). V shed 5 bases, J shed 0 bases, and the junction held 4 bases outside the gene matches. In DNA, the CDR3 is TGCAGTGCTCGTGGGACAGTCTCTGGAAACACCATATATTTT. Encoded protein: CSARGTVSGNTIYF.

The genes are TRBV3-1 (or the pseudogene TRBV3-2) and TRBJ1-6, with no clear D. Germline V lookup: CDR1 LGHDT, CDR2 YNNKEL (reference sequence). There are 13 residues in the CDR3. Deletions cut 1 base from V and 8 bases from J, with 6 bases between. The CDR3 region is CASSQGEDSPLHF. DNA for the CDR3: TGTGCCAGCAGCCAAGGAGAGGATTCACCCCTCCACTTT.

This CDR3 is CAISVHAPYEQYF. In DNA form, the CDR3 reads TGTGCCATCAGTGTCCATGCCCCCTACGAGCAGTACTTC. The V and J genes are TRBV10-3 and TRBJ2-7, with no clear D. Per the germline V gene, CDR1 is ENHRY and CDR2 is SYGVKD. V was shortened by 4 bases and J by 2 bases, with 9 bases between the two germline ends. The CDR3 covers 13 residues.

This clone was detected once. The chain is built from TRBV5-1 and TRBJ1-3; D gene uncertain. CDR3 length: 15 amino acids. Trimming removed 2 bases from V and 6 bases from J, with 15 bases in between. Germline V gene data show CDR1 as SGHRS and CDR2 as YFSETQ. The CDR3 nucleotides read TGCGCCAGCAGCTTCGAGGGCGCGTTGACAAACACCATATATTTT. It codes for CASSFEGALTNTIYF.

CDR3 sequence (DNA): TGTGCCAGCAGTGAAGGGGGCAGTTCAGATACGCAGTATTTT. This codes for CASSEGGSSDTQYF. The chain has TRBV6-4 and TRBJ2-3; the match to TRBD1 covers 7 bases. The V segment lost 3 bases and the J segment 4 bases; nucleotides outside the gene matches: 4. The CDR3 extends over 14 amino acids. Germline V gene lookup returns CDR1 MRHNA and CDR2 SNTAGT.